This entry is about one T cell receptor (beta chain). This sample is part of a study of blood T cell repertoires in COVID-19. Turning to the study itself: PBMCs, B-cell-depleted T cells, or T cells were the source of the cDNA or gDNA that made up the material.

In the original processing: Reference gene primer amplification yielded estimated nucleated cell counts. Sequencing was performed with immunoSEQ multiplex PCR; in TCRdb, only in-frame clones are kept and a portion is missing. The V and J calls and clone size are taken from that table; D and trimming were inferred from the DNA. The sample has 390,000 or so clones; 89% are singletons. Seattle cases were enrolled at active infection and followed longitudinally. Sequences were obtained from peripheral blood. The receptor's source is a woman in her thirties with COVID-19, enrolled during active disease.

DNA of the CDR3: TGTGCCAGCAGCTTTCAGGGGTCGAGGCTCTATGGCTACACCTTC. Translating gives CASSFQGSRLYGYTF. The V call is TRBV7-9, the J call TRBJ1-2, with D perhaps matching TRBD1 (6 bases). Germline-derived CDR1 and CDR2 are SEHNR and FQNEAQ (reference sequence). Trimming stripped 3 bases from V and 4 bases from J, with 15 bases between. CDR3 length equals 15 residues.